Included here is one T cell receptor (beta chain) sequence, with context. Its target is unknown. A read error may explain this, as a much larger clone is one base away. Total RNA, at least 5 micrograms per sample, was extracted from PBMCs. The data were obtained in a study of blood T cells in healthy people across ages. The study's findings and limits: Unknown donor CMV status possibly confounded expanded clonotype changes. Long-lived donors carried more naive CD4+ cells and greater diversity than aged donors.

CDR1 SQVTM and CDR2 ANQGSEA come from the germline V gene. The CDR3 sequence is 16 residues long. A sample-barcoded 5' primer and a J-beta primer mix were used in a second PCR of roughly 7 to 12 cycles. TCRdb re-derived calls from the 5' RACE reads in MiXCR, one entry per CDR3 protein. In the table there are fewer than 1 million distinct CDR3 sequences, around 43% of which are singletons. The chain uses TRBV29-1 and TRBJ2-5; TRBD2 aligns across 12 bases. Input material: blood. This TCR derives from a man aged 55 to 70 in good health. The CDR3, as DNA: TGCAGCGTTGGGGGACTAGCGGGTCAAGGGCGCGAGACCCGGTACTTC. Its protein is CSVGGLAGQGRETRYF.